This T cell receptor (beta chain) was documented in a study of metastatic and nonmetastatic thyroid tumors. TCRdb re-called the PCR reads via MiXCR. This table has tens of thousands of clones, 36% appearing once. In germline, CDR1 is SNHLY, CDR2 FYNNEI. The CDR3 length is 15 residues. Trimming removed 5 bases from V and 2 bases from J, with 15 bases in between. Thyroid surgery had not been preceded by any treatment in any patient. The J gene is TRBJ2-5, the V gene TRBV2; D is possibly TRBD2 (6 bases). The sequence was collected from a male donor with papillary thyroid cancer or a benign thyroid nodule (not recorded which). Some clones in this sample may be carry-over from other donors' samples. The sample consisted of blood. CDR3 protein: CASSLGGVVQETQYF. Written as DNA, the CDR3 is TGTGCCAGCAGTCTCGGAGGGGTGGTACAAGAGACCCAGTACTTC.